This TCR beta chain was sequenced for a study of control samples from healthy donors and cancer patients. Using immunoSEQ multiplex PCR, the repertoire was profiled, and TCRdb retains in-frame clones only, with some absent. Of 400,000 to 450,000 clones listed, 80% to 95% were seen once; the top ten hold over 5.5%. This clonotype was sampled from a man aged 35-49 years with head and neck cancer. Sequencing was carried out using PBMCs.

The CDR3, as DNA: TGTGCCACCCAGGACAGTTATAATGAAAAACTGTTTTTT. Its protein product is CATQDSYNEKLFF. This chain joins TRBV24-1 and TRBJ1-4, with a tentative D call TRBD1 (6 bases). Trimming removed 9 bases at V and 4 bases at J, with 11 bases between. Per the germline V gene, CDR1 is KGHDR and CDR2 is SFDVKD. CDR3 size: 13 residues.